This T cell receptor (beta chain) is from a study of siplizumab effects on memory and regulatory T cells. Sequenced by immunoSEQ multiplex PCR; TCRdb stores in-frame clones only, minus some. The table includes over 90,000 clones, 80% to 95% detected once. Trimming removed 1 base at V and 7 bases at J, with 2 bases between. Germline V gene lookup returns CDR1 SGHDN and CDR2 FVKESK. This CDR3 is built from 11 residues. The chain is built from TRBV14 and TRBJ2-1; D uncertain. Specimen: CD4+ T cells sorted from blood. The source of this sequence is a human donor in good health. The CDR3 sequence: CASSQGNEQFF. The CDR3 region has the DNA TGTGCCAGCAGCCAAGGAAATGAGCAGTTCTTC.